These 18 T cell receptor beta chains came from one sample sequenced in a study of high-grade serous ovarian cancer treatment subgroups (dated by TCRdb to the early 2020s). Tumor samples were collected prior to definitive surgery or chemotherapy. The library was obtained by the immunoSEQ multiplex PCR assay. TCRdb provides this immuneACCESS table in a form limited to in-frame rearrangements. Some clones are lacking; in checked studies, under half of them reflect an unresolved V gene, and why the rest are absent is not known. Within this sample are about 11,000 clones, with 83% of them counted one time only. In total, the top ten clones hold 6.5% to 7.5% of the sample. Sequencing input: tumor tissue. Receptor source: a human donor with high-grade serous ovarian cancer.

The V call is TRBV6-1, the J call TRBJ1-3, with D possibly matching TRBD1 (5 bases). Trimming took 6 bases from V and 0 from J, leaving 12 bases between them. Germline V gene sequence: CDR1 MNHNS, CDR2 SASEGT. The length of the CDR3 is 15 residues. The CDR3 region is CASRSGLVSGNTIYF. As DNA, the CDR3 is TGTGCCAGCAGATCAGGGTTGGTCTCTGGAAACACCATATATTTT.

The V gene is TRBV11-2, the J gene TRBJ2-5; 13 bases match TRBD2. CDR1 SGHAT and CDR2 FQNNGV come from the germline V gene. The CDR3 is 17 residues long. Trimming removed 5 bases from V and 4 bases from J; junction bases left unmatched: 10. CDR3 region: CASSLRAGLAGSETQYF. The CDR3, as DNA: TGTGCCAGCAGCCTACGGGCGGGACTAGCGGGATCAGAGACCCAGTACTTC. The full variable domain, rest sourced from reference TRBV11-2 and TRBJ2-5, is EAGVAQSPRYKIIEKRQSVAFWCNPISGHATLYWYQQILGQGPKLLIQFQNNGVVDDSQLPKDRFSAERLKGVDSTLKIQPAKLEDSAVYLCASSLRAGLAGSETQYFGPGTRLLVL.

The chain employs TRBV28 and TRBJ2-7, with TRBD2 identical over 7 bases. Trimming at V came to 2 bases and at J to 4 bases, leaving 8 bases not matched to a gene. This CDR3 spans 15 amino acids. Germline values: CDR1 MDHEN, CDR2 SYDVKM. The CDR3 nucleotides are TGTGCCAGCAGTTTAGCGAGACTAGCCCCATACGAGCAGTACTTC. As protein: CASSLARLAPYEQYF.

There are a few counts of this clone. This sequence joins TRBV28 and TRBJ2-1; 11 nucleotides line up with TRBD2. This CDR3 is 16 amino acids long. J lost 4 bases, V lost 5 bases, and 7 bases had no gene match. In germline, CDR1 is MDHEN, CDR2 SYDVKM. The CDR3 DNA follows: TGTGCCAGCAGTCCGAGACTAGCGGGATATTACAATGAGCAGTTCTTC. Its protein is CASSPRLAGYYNEQFF. Full variable domain (outside the CDR3, taken from reference TRBV28 and TRBJ2-1): DVKVTQSSRYLVKRTGEKVFLECVQDMDHENMFWYRQDPGLGLRLIYFSYDVKMKEKGDIPEGYSVSREKKERFSLILESASTNQTSMYLCASSPRLAGYYNEQFFGPGTRLTVL.

The chain is built from TRBV9 and TRBJ2-1; D remains ambiguous. Germline values: CDR1 SGDLS, CDR2 YYNGEE. CDR3 size: 15 residues. Trimming took off 4 bases at V and 0 bases at J, with 11 bases between the two ends. CDR3 amino acids: CASSTGWSSYNEQFF. The CDR3, as DNA: TGTGCCAGCAGCACGGGTTGGAGCTCCTACAATGAGCAGTTCTTC.

This chain uses TRBV9 with TRBJ2-6, with TRBD2 matching 13 bases. CDR1 and CDR2 from the germline V gene are SGDLS and YYNGEE. CDR3 length equals 17 residues. The V and J ends lost 3 bases and 4 bases, in that order; junction bases with no gene match: 4. CDR3 sequence (DNA): TGTGCCAGCAGCGGGACTAGCGGGAGAGCCGGGGCCAACGTCCTGACTTTC. Protein: CASSGTSGRAGANVLTF.

This clone appeared a single time. The V call is TRBV6-5, the J call TRBJ2-3, with no clear D. CDR1 is MNHEY, CDR2 SVGAGI, per germline. V gave up 6 bases and J gave up 6 bases, with 16 bases separating them. This CDR3 spans 14 amino acids. CDR3 nucleotides: TGTGCCAGCAGCCACCGATCATCAAGGGATACGCAGTATTTT. The encoded protein is CASSHRSSRDTQYF.

The chain employs TRBV28 and TRBJ2-1, with a weak D call TRBD2 (5 bases). The germline V and J ends were trimmed by 3 bases and 0 bases, with 12 bases remaining between them. The CDR3 runs to 16 residues. Per the germline V gene, CDR1 is MDHEN and CDR2 is SYDVKM. The CDR3 region is CASSFGGSGSYNEQFF. The DNA of the CDR3 is TGTGCCAGCAGTTTTGGCGGGTCCGGCTCCTACAATGAGCAGTTCTTC.

This chain joins TRBV21-1 and TRBJ2-7; the table's D call of TRBD2 was not tested on the DNA. TRBV21-1 is a listed pseudogene. CDR3 length equals 16 residues. CDR3 DNA sequence: TGTGCCAGCAGCAACGAGGTGAGCCGGGAGTCCTACGAGCAGTACTTC. This gives the protein CASSNEVSRESYEQYF.

The chain is built from TRBV5-5 and TRBJ2-1; D is unclear. CDR1 and CDR2 (germline): SGHKS, YYEKEE (reference sequence). This CDR3 region has 14 residues. Trimming removed 1 base at V and 6 bases at J, with 11 bases between. Written as DNA, the CDR3 is TGTGCCAGCAGCTTGTCTAGGCCGTTCAATGAGCAGTTCTTC. Amino acids: CASSLSRPFNEQFF.

The V gene is TRBV23-1, the J gene TRBJ2-2; 7 bases match TRBD1. TRBV23-1 is known as an ORF, though its function is uncertain. The CDR3 runs 13 residues. The junction had 3 bases not matched to a gene; V was cut back by 7 bases and J by 4 bases. The CDR3 reads CASMTGSTGELFF. DNA for the CDR3: TGCGCCAGCATGACAGGGTCCACCGGGGAGCTGTTTTTT.

The chain carries TRBV6-1 and TRBJ2-5; TRBD1 matches 7 bases. CDR3 size: 14 residues. After removal of 7 bases from V and 5 bases from J, the junction contained 10 bases not matched to a gene. From germline, CDR1 is MNHNS and CDR2 SASEGT. The CDR3 DNA reads as TGTGCCAGCACTTTGGACAGGTCTAAGGAGACCCAGTACTTC. It translates to CASTLDRSKETQYF.

A few counts support this clone. The chain couples TRBV12-5 to TRBJ2-3; 11 nucleotides agree with TRBD2. The V and J ends lost 5 bases and 4 bases, in that order; junction bases with no gene match: 14. The CDR3 is 18 residues long. Germline values: CDR1 LGHNT, CDR2 FRNRAP. CDR3 bases: TGTGCTAGTGGTCCGAAGGCTTTAGCGGGAGGGCCAGCAGATACGCAGTATTTT. Translating it yields CASGPKALAGGPADTQYF.

This clone occurred once. This chain connects TRBV7-9 to TRBJ1-2; 9 nucleotides match TRBD1. The length of the CDR3 is 13 residues. Germline loops: CDR1 SEHNR, CDR2 FQNEAQ (reference sequence). The junction had 0 bases not matched to a gene; V was cut back by 1 base and J by 6 bases. CDR3 sequence (DNA): TGTGCCAGCAGCTTAGGGACAGGGGATGGCTACACCTTC. This translates into CASSLGTGDGYTF.

For the CDR3, the DNA is TGTGCCAGCAGTCTAGTATGGAACACTGAAGCTTTCTTT. Residues: CASSLVWNTEAFF. V and J are TRBV27 and TRBJ1-1; D call uncertain. Germline V gene lookup returns CDR1 MNHEY and CDR2 SMNVEV (reference sequence). The ends were cut back, 5 bases at V and 1 base at J, with 8 bases in the middle. This CDR3 is built from 13 residues.

CDR3 coding DNA: TGTGCCAGCAGCTTAGATCTAGCGGGAGTCTACAATGAGCAGTTCTTC. Translating gives CASSLDLAGVYNEQFF. The chain combines TRBV7-9 with TRBJ2-1; 10 bases fit TRBD2. The J segment lost 3 bases and the V segment lost 1 base, leaving 3 bases of the junction unmatched. Germline assignment: CDR1 SEHNR and CDR2 FQNEAQ (reference sequence). The CDR3 consists of 16 residues.

The chain carries TRBV18 and TRBJ2-1; 7 nucleotides agree with TRBD1. The length of the CDR3 is 16 residues. Per the germline V gene, CDR1 is KGHSH and CDR2 is LQKENI. Unmatched junction bases numbered 5, after V lost 3 bases and J lost 0 bases. The CDR3 DNA follows: TGTGCCAGCTCACCGATACAGGGGAGCTCCTACAATGAGCAGTTCTTC. Protein product: CASSPIQGSSYNEQFF.

The V call is TRBV19, the J call TRBJ1-5, with D possibly being TRBD1 (6 bases). The CDR3 loop spans 16 amino acids. The germline gives CDR1 LNHDA, CDR2 SQIVND (reference sequence). The V end was cut by 3 bases, the J end by 0 bases, with 12 bases between. CDR3 protein: CASSINRAYSNQPQHF. For the CDR3, the DNA is TGTGCCAGTAGTATCAACAGGGCTTATAGCAATCAGCCCCAGCATTTT.